This TCR beta chain was profiled in a study of T cell repertoires in cytomegalovirus infection. For the study at large: Public signatures in TCR beta pointed to CMV infection and matching HLA type. Study-level findings and limits: HLA-C-restricted TCR beta clonotypes specific for CMV led the ex vivo response.

From the reads, TCRdb called clonotypes with MiXCR, one entry per CDR3 protein. Here the sample spans roughly 720,000 distinct CDR3 sequences, about a third being singletons. Germline V lookup: CDR1 MNHNY, CDR2 SVGAGI (reference sequence). The CDR3 is 17 residues long. Concerning this clonotype: Antigen specificity is unknown. One junction end disagrees with the germline gene, perhaps due to a read error.

The genes are TRBV6-6 and TRBJ2-1, with 9 bases lining up with TRBD2. Specimen: PBMCs. This TCR was sampled from a human donor in good health (CMV status not recorded). Some clones in this sample may be carry-over from other donors' samples. CDR3 DNA sequence: TGTGCCAGCAGTCAAAGGCTAGCGGGAAGCTCCTACAATGAGCTGTTCTTC. Translating it yields CASSQRLAGSSYNELFF.